This TCR beta chain was sequenced during a study of PD-1 blockade in mismatch repair-deficient tumors. Every patient had mismatch repair deficiency by PCR or immunohistochemistry. The TCR-sequenced patients were a few responders to pembrolizumab. Study-wide results and caveats: Tumor-resident clones, often absent from pretreatment blood, expanded after pembrolizumab and then contracted.

CDR1 is SQVTM and CDR2 is ANQGSEA in the germline V gene. This CDR3 is 13 amino acids long. The J segment lost 4 bases and the V segment lost 4 bases, leaving 5 bases of the junction unmatched. Turning to this clone: Its target is not known.

Libraries were prepared by immunoSEQ multiplex PCR; TCRdb keeps only in-frame clonotypes and omits some of them. The sample has over 75,000 clones; roughly 80% are singletons. The source material was peripheral blood, sampled 12 weeks after starting pembrolizumab. The chain employs TRBV29-1 and TRBJ1-2; 8 bases line up with TRBD1. This TCR derives from an adult with mismatch repair-deficient cancer. CDR3 residues: CSVGVGQAYGYTF. Written as DNA, the CDR3 is TGCAGCGTTGGAGTGGGACAGGCCTATGGCTACACCTTC.